What follows are 21 T cell receptor beta chains derived from one specimen sequenced in a study of immune reconstitution after stem cell transplant in scleroderma. TCRdb re-derived calls from the RT-PCR reads in MiXCR, one entry per CDR3 protein. The table records about 2,100 distinct CDR3 sequences, less than 20% of them present only once. Sampling took place before or after autologous hematopoietic stem cell transplantation (not recorded which). These receptors came from a female donor with systemic sclerosis.

This clonotype is termed medium-sized. V gene TRBV7-6 combines with J gene TRBJ1-3, with TRBD1 matching 10 bases. CDR3 length: 16 amino acids. Germline assignment: CDR1 SGHVS and CDR2 FNYEAQ. Germline trimming cut 4 bases from V and 2 bases from J; bases unmatched to any gene: 5. The CDR3 protein is CASSSRQGAPGNTIYF. DNA for the CDR3: TGTGCCAGCAGCTCCCGACAGGGGGCCCCTGGAAACACCATATATTTT. Using reference TRBV7-6 and TRBJ1-3 for the parts outside the CDR3, the full variable domain is GAGVSQSPRYKVTKRGQDVALRCDPISGHVSLYWYRQALGQGPEFLTYFNYEAQQDKSGLPNDRFSAERPEGSISTLTIQRTEQRDSAMYRCASSSRQGAPGNTIYFGEGSWLTVV.

By share, this clonotype counts as medium-sized. V is TRBV29-1 and J is TRBJ1-4; D uncertain. V lost 4 bases and J lost 4, with 7 bases in between. The CDR3 is made up of 12 amino acids. CDR1 is SQVTM and CDR2 is ANQGSEA in the germline V gene. CDR3 region: CSVGRGNEKLFF. In DNA, the CDR3 is TGCAGCGTTGGACGGGGTAATGAAAAACTGTTTTTT.

By its share, this clonotype is medium-sized. J is TRBJ1-2 and V is TRBV20-1; D ambiguous. V was pared by 6 bases and J by 6 bases, with 11 bases between. This CDR3 is built from 11 residues. The germline V gene has CDR1 DFQATT and CDR2 SNEGSKA (reference sequence). The CDR3: CSALRPNGYTF. In nucleotides, the CDR3 is TGCAGTGCCCTAAGGCCTAATGGCTACACCTTC.

By sample fraction, this clonotype is medium-sized (0.01 to 0.1%). The chain carries TRBV7-8 and TRBJ2-3; 7 nucleotides align to TRBD2. CDR1 SGHVS and CDR2 FQNEAQ come from the germline V gene. The CDR3 consists of 16 residues. Germline trimming cut 1 base from V and 4 bases from J; bases unmatched to any gene: 8. The CDR3 loop reads CASSLVRGGGADTQYF. The DNA for the CDR3 is TGTGCCAGCAGCTTAGTTCGCGGCGGGGGAGCAGATACGCAGTATTTT. Drawing the rest from reference TRBV7-8 and TRBJ2-3, the complete variable domain is GAGVSQSPRYKVAKRGQDVALRCDPISGHVSLFWYQQALGQGPEFLTYFQNEAQLDKSGLPSDRFFAERPEGSVSTLKIQRTQQEDSAVYLCASSLVRGGGADTQYFGPGTRLTVL.

By proportion, this clonotype is medium-sized (0.01 to 0.1%). The rearrangement joins TRBV20-1 to TRBJ2-7; the match to TRBD1 covers 7 bases. CDR1 DFQATT and CDR2 SNEGSKA come from the germline V gene (reference sequence). The CDR3 is 16 amino acids. The J segment lost 2 bases and the V segment lost 0 bases, leaving 10 bases of the junction unmatched. Here the CDR3 reads CSARDLTGPIAYEQYF. The CDR3 region has the DNA TGCAGTGCTAGAGACTTGACAGGGCCCATCGCCTACGAGCAGTACTTC.

As to this clonotype: This may be a read error, as it is one base from a much larger clone. The chain combines TRBV7-2 with TRBJ1-3; no clear D gene. Germline CDR1 SGHTA, CDR2 FQGNSA. The CDR3 runs to 15 residues. The CDR3 sequence is CASSSSEFSGTTIYF. CDR3 sequence (DNA): TGTGCCAGCAGCTCCTCAGAGTTCTCTGGAACCACCATATATTTT.

This clonotype is classed as medium-sized. The rearrangement uses TRBV4-1 and TRBJ2-7; 9 bases map to TRBD1. Germline V lookup: CDR1 MGHRA, CDR2 YSYEKL. Trimming took 4 bases from V and 3 from J; bases not matched to a gene: 10. This CDR3 has 16 amino acids. The CDR3: CASSPNTDRGDYEQYF. DNA of the CDR3: TGCGCCAGCAGCCCTAATACGGACAGGGGCGACTACGAGCAGTACTTC.

This clonotype is medium-sized in the sample. V gene TRBV5-1 combines with J gene TRBJ1-1; 7 bases are shared with TRBD1. This CDR3 comprises 19 residues. With V trimmed by 2 bases and J by 0 bases, 16 bases remained unmatched. Germline-derived CDR1 and CDR2 are SGHRS and YFSETQ. CDR3 residues: CASSFDRVRARTVNTEAFF. The DNA of the CDR3 is TGCGCCAGCAGCTTCGACAGGGTGAGGGCGAGGACGGTGAACACTGAAGCTTTCTTT.

The chain is built from TRBV9 and TRBJ1-2, with D possibly being TRBD1 (5 bases). Trimming took 0 bases from V and 7 from J, leaving 7 bases between them. Germline values: CDR1 SGDLS, CDR2 YYNGEE. The CDR3 is 12 residues long. The CDR3 region has the DNA TGTGCCAGCAGCGTAGTTGGGGGTGGCTACACCTTC. It yields the protein CASSVVGGGYTF.

In this sample, this clonotype is large. The gene calls are TRBV7-2 and TRBJ1-1, with D unclear. Trimming took off 5 bases at V and 1 base at J, with 11 bases between the two ends. There are 14 residues in the CDR3. The germline V gene encodes CDR1 SGHTA and CDR2 FQGNSA. The CDR3 region is CASSKRIGNTEAFF. Here the CDR3 DNA reads TGTGCCAGCAGCAAAAGGATCGGGAACACTGAAGCTTTCTTT.

The V call is TRBV6-6, the J call TRBJ2-1; 11 bases match TRBD2. This CDR3 spans 15 amino acids. Germline lookup yields CDR1 MNHNY and CDR2 SVGAGI (reference sequence). The J segment lost 5 bases and the V segment lost 5 bases, leaving 5 bases of the junction unmatched. The CDR3 DNA is TGTGCCAGCAGTCCCACACTAGCGGGGGACAATGAGCAGTTCTTC. Translated: CASSPTLAGDNEQFF.

This clonotype was recorded a few times. A read error may be the cause here, since a much bigger clone is one base away. The CDR3 spells CASSPGRAGYTF. The CDR3, as DNA: TGTGCCAGCAGCCCTGGCAGGGCGGGCTACACCTTC. The V call is TRBV7-9, the J call TRBJ1-2; D may be TRBD1 (5 bases). V was shortened by 5 bases and J by 8 bases, with 12 bases between the two germline ends. Per the germline V gene, CDR1 is SEHNR and CDR2 is FQNEAQ (reference sequence). The CDR3 has 12 amino acids.

Sample share makes this clonotype medium-sized (0.01 to 0.1%). V gene TRBV6-1 combines with J gene TRBJ1-2; TRBD1 might be the D (6 bases). The CDR3 has 12 amino acids. Deletions cut 5 bases from V and 8 bases from J, with 12 bases between. In germline, CDR1 is MNHNS, CDR2 SASEGT. The CDR3 region has the DNA TGTGCCAGCAGTCTACAGGGTGGGGGCTACACCTTC. Its translation: CASSLQGGGYTF.

This clonotype has just a few counts. The gene calls are TRBV30 and TRBJ1-5; possible D gene TRBD1, 6 bases. This CDR3 is 14 amino acids long. Germline V CDR1 and CDR2: GTSNPN, SVGIG (reference sequence). Trimming cost V 4 bases and J 7 bases, with 17 bases left between them. CDR3 amino acids: CAWTKQGLSQPQHF. The CDR3 coding sequence is TGTGCCTGGACTAAACAGGGTTTATCCCAGCCCCAGCATTTT.

The V gene is TRBV4-1, the J gene TRBJ2-7; D could derive from TRBD1 or TRBD2 (5 bases each). Germline V gene data show CDR1 as MGHRA and CDR2 as YSYEKL. CDR3 size: 15 residues. V gave up 3 bases and J gave up 3 bases, with 15 bases separating them. In nucleotides, the CDR3 is TGCGCCAGCAGCCAGGAGGACAAGGCCCGCTACGAGCAGTACTTC. Translation gives CASSQEDKARYEQYF.

This clonotype was seen a few times. The chain employs TRBV7-9 and TRBJ2-3; a possible D gene is TRBD2 (6 bases). This CDR3 contains 16 residues. The germline gives CDR1 SEHNR, CDR2 FQNEAQ (reference sequence). Trimming pared 1 base from V and 2 bases from J, leaving 13 bases between. DNA for the CDR3: TGTGCCAGCAGCTTAGGAGGGGAGCGGGTCACAGATACGCAGTATTTT. It translates to CASSLGGERVTDTQYF.

About this clonotype: A much bigger clone sits one base away, suggesting this may be a read error. The CDR3 carries no conserved terminal phenylalanine or tryptophan, so it likely arises from a read error. The chain combines TRBV12-3 or TRBV12-4 with TRBJ1-1; D not certain. Trimming pared 2 bases from V and 11 bases from J, leaving 18 bases between. CDR3 size: 14 residues. CDR3 DNA sequence: TGTGCCAGCAGTTTATCCGGTGCCTGGAGGGTCGCTTTCCTT. It translates to CASSLSGAWRVAFL.

This clonotype is categorized as medium-sized (0.01 to 0.1%). The chain carries TRBV12-5 and TRBJ1-1, with 7 bases that match TRBD1. The CDR3 loop spans 15 amino acids. Germline V gene lookup returns CDR1 LGHNT and CDR2 FRNRAP. V was pared by 6 bases and J by 5 bases, with 12 bases of the junction left unmatched. Written as DNA, the CDR3 is TGTGCTAGTGGATTACCGGGACAGCGGAGAACTGAAGCTTTCTTT. The encoded protein is CASGLPGQRRTEAFF.

This clonotype ranks as medium-sized. The chain is built from TRBV5-1 and TRBJ1-5, with a tentative D call TRBD1 (6 bases). The CDR3 runs 13 residues. The germline V and J ends were trimmed by 4 bases and 4 bases, with 9 bases remaining between them. Germline V gives CDR1 SGHRS, CDR2 YFSETQ. CDR3 residues: CASSVGGNQPQHF. In nucleotides, the CDR3 is TGCGCCAGCAGCGTAGGGGGGAATCAGCCCCAGCATTTT.

This clonotype is medium-sized in the sample. The chain carries TRBV5-1 and TRBJ2-7, with 11 bases fitting TRBD2. Losses at the gene ends were 4 bases for V and 0 bases for J; bases not matched to a gene: 3. Germline V lookup: CDR1 SGHRS, CDR2 YFSETQ. The CDR3 runs 15 residues. The CDR3 DNA reads as TGCGCCAGCAGCCGACTAGCGGGGACCTCCTACGAGCAGTACTTC. It translates to CASSRLAGTSYEQYF.

This sequence joins TRBV7-9 and TRBJ1-5, with D perhaps matching TRBD1 (5 bases). Between the trimmed V and J ends, which lost 7 bases and 5 bases, there was a span of 9 bases. Germline values: CDR1 SEHNR, CDR2 FQNEAQ (reference sequence). The CDR3 is 12 amino acids. CDR3 in DNA: TGTGCCAGCACGGCGGGGGATCAGCCCCAGCATTTT. This encodes CASTAGDQPQHF. Filled out from reference TRBV7-9 and TRBJ1-5, the complete variable domain reads DTGVSQNPRHKITKRGQNVTFRCDPISEHNRLYWYRQTLGQGPEFLTYFQNEAQLEKSRLLSDRFSAERPKGSFSTLEIQRTEQGDSAMYLCASTAGDQPQHFGDGTRLSIL.